The present T cell receptor beta chain was sequenced within a study of PD-L1 blockade in urothelial cancer. Whole-study findings and limits: Pretreatment blood TCR clonality under the median forecast improved survival.

The V gene end was trimmed by 4 bases and the J gene end by 5 bases; junction bases not matched to a gene: 2. The CDR3 extends over 13 amino acids. Germline V lookup: CDR1 SQVTM, CDR2 ANQGSEA. Synthetically made TCR analog templates were put into each PCR as spikes. The repertoire was sequenced with immunoSEQ multiplex PCR; TCRdb's copy has only in-frame clones and lacks some. This table has 40,000 to 55,000 clones, approximately 90% appearing once. Time point defined: pretreatment peripheral blood. Comments on this clone: Its antigen is not identified.

The clonotype was recovered from a donor at least 40 years old with urothelial cancer. The gene calls are TRBV29-1 and TRBJ2-5, with 12 bases matching TRBD1. The specimen comprised PBMCs, sampled around atezolizumab (anti-PD-L1) treatment. Written as DNA, the CDR3 is TGCAGCGTTGGGGACAGGGGGCTGGAGACCCAGTACTTC. It specifies CSVGDRGLETQYF.